Below, one T cell receptor (beta chain) is given with its context. It may be a read error: a sequence one base away is much more abundant. The library protocol tagged individual cDNA molecules with unique molecular identifiers. MiXCR was run by TCRdb on the 5' RACE reads, yielding one entry per CDR3 protein. Here the sample spans around 27,000 distinct CDR3 sequences, about 10% being singletons. Trimming shortened V by 0 bases and J by 0 bases, and 13 bases separated the two germline ends. There are 17 residues in the CDR3. Germline V CDR1 and CDR2: SGHKS, YYEKEE (reference sequence). The sample is drawn from a study of early T cells in non-severe SARS-CoV-2 infection.

This TCR derives from an adult who was a healthcare worker with PCR-confirmed SARS-CoV-2 infection or an uninfected control (not recorded which). Sample: whole blood. The V and J genes are TRBV5-5 and TRBJ2-1, with D perhaps matching TRBD1 or TRBD2 (5 bases each). CDR3 in DNA: TGTGCCAGCAGCTTGGATATGCAGGGAGCCTCCTACAATGAGCAGTTCTTC. Translation: CASSLDMQGASYNEQFF.